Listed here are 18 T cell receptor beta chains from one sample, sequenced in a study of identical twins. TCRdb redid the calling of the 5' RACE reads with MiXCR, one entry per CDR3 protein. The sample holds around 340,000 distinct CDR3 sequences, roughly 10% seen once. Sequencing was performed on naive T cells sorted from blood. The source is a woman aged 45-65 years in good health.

CDR3 residues: CASSEALGGETQYF. The CDR3 nucleotides read TGTGCCAGCAGTGAAGCGCTTGGGGGAGAGACCCAGTACTTC. V usage is TRBV2 and J usage is TRBJ2-5, with D tentatively TRBD1 or TRBD2 (5 bases each). There are 14 residues in the CDR3. Germline loops: CDR1 SNHLY, CDR2 FYNNEI. Trimming left V 0 bases short and J 4 bases short, with 9 bases between. Using reference TRBV2 and TRBJ2-5 for the parts outside the CDR3, the full variable domain is EPEVTQTPSHQVTQMGQEVILRCVPISNHLYFYWYRQILGQKVEFLVSFYNNEISEKSEIFDDQFSVERPDGSNFTLKIRSTKLEDSAMYFCASSEALGGETQYFGPGTRLLVL.

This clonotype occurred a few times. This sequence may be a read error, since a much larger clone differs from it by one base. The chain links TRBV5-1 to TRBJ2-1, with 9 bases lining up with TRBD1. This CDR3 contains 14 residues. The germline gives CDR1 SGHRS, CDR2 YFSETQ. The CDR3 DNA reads TGCGCCAGCAGCGAGGGACAGGGATACAATGACCAGTTCTTC. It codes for CASSEGQGYNDQFF.

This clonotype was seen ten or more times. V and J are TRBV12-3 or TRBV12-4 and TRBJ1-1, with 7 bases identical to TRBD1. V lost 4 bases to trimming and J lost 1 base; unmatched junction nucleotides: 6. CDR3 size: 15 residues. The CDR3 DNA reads TGTGCCAGCAGTTGGGCAGGGGGATCGAACACTGAAGCTTTCTTT. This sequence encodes CASSWAGGSNTEAFF.

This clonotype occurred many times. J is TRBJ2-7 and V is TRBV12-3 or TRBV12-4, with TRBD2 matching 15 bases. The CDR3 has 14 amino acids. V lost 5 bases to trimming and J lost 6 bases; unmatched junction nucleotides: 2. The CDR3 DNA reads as TGTGCCAGCAGTGTGGGACTAGCGGGAGGCGAGCAGTACTTC. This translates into CASSVGLAGGEQYF.

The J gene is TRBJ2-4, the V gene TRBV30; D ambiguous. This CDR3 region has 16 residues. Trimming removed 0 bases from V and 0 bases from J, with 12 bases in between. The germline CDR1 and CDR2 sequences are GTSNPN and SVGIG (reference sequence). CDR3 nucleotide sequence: TGTGCCTGGAGTGTACTCCTAGGTTCAGCCAAAAACATTCAGTACTTC. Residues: CAWSVLLGSAKNIQYF.

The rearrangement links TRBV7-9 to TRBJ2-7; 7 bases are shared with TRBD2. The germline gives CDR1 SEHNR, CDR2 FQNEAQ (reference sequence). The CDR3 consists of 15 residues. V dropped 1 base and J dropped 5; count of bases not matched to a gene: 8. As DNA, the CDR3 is TGTGCCAGCAGCTTAGGGGGAGGGAAGTTGGACGAGCAGTACTTC. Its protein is CASSLGGGKLDEQYF.

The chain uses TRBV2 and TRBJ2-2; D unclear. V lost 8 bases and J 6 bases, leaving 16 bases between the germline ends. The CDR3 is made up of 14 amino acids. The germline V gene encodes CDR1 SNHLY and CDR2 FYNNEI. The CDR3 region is CASQSTQGPGELFF. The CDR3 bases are TGTGCCAGCCAGTCGACACAAGGGCCCGGGGAGCTGTTTTTT.

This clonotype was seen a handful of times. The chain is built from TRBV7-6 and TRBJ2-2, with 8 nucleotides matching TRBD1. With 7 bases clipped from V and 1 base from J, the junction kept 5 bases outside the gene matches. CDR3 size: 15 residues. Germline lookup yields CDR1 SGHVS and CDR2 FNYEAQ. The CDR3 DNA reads TGTGCCAGCACGACCGGGACAGGGAACACCGGGGAGCTGTTTTTT. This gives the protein CASTTGTGNTGELFF.

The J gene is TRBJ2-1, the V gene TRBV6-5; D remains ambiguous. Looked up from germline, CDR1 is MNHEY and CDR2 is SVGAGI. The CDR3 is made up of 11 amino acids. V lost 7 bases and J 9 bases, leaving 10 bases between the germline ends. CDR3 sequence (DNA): TGTGCCAGCACCAATACAGTTGAGCAGTTCTTC. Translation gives CASTNTVEQFF.

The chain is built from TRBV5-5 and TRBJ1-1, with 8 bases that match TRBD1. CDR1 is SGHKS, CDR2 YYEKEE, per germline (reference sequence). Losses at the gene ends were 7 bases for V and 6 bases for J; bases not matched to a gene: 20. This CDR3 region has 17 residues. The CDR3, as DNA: TGTGCCAGCCGGGCGGGACAGGCCAAAAAGGGAGGGCCTGAAGCTTTCTTT. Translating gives CASRAGQAKKGGPEAFF.

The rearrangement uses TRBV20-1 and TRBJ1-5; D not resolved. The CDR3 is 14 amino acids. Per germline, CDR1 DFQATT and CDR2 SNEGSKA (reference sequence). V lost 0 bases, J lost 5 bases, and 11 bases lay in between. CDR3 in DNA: TGCAGTGCTAGAGATCGGTTGCCGGATCAGCCCCAGCATTTT. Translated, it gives CSARDRLPDQPQHF.

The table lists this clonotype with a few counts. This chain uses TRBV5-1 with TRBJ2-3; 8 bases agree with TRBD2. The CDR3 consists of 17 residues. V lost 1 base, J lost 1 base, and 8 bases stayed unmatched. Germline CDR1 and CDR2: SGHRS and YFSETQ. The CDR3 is CASSLIGLTSGTDTQYF. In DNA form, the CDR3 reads TGCGCCAGCAGCTTGATCGGTCTGACTAGCGGCACAGATACGCAGTATTTT.

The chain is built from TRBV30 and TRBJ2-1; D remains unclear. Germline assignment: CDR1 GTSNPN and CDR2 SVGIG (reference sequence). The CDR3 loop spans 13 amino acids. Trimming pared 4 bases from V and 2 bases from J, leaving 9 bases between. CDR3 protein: CAWTSGAYNEQFF. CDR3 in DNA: TGTGCCTGGACTAGTGGGGCCTACAATGAGCAGTTCTTC.

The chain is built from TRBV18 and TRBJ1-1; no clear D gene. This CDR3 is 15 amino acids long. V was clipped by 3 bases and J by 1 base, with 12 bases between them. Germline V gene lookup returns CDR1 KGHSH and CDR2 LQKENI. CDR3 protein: CASSPGAVGNTEAFF. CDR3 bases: TGTGCCAGCTCACCGGGAGCGGTGGGGAACACTGAAGCTTTCTTT.

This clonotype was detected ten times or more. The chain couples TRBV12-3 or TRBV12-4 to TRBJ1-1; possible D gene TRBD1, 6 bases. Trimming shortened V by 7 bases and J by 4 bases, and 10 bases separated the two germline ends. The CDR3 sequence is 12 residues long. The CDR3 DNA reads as TGTGCCAGCACTCGGGACACCACTGAAGCTTTCTTT. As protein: CASTRDTTEAFF.

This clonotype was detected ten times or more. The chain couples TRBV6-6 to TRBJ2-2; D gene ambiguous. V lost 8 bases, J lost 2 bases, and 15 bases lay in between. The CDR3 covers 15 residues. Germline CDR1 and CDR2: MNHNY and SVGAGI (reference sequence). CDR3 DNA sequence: TGTGCCAGCTGTCAAATGGGCAGAAACACCGGGGAGCTGTTTTTT. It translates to CASCQMGRNTGELFF.

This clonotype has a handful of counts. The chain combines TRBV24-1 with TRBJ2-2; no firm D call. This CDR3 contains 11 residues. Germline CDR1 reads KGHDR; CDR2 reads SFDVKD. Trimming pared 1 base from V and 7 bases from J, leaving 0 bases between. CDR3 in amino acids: CATSDFGELFF. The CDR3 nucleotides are TGTGCCACCAGTGATTTCGGGGAGCTGTTTTTT.

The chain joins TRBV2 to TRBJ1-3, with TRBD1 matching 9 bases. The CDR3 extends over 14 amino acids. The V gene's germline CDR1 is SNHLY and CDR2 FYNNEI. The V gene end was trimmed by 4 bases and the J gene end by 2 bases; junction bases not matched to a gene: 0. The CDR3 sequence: CASSGTGAGNTIYF. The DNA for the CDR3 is TGTGCCAGCAGTGGGACAGGGGCTGGAAACACCATATATTTT.